Listed here are 10 T cell receptor beta chains from one sample, sequenced in a study of blood T cell repertoires in COVID-19. Profiling relied on immunoSEQ multiplex PCR, and the TCRdb table lists in-frame clones only, not all of them. This sample has around 91,000 clones, with less than 85% found just once. Sequencing was performed on peripheral blood. All receptors come from a man older than 75 with acute or convalescent COVID-19.

This clone was recorded only once. This chain uses TRBV4-1 with TRBJ2-7; 11 bases map to TRBD2. This CDR3 comprises 15 residues. Germline values: CDR1 MGHRA, CDR2 YSYEKL. The ends lost 6 bases at V and 4 bases at J; junction bases unmatched: 8. The DNA for the CDR3 is TGCGCCAGCAGTAATCCGGGACTAGCGGTATACGAGCAGTACTTC. It encodes CASSNPGLAVYEQYF.

The chain combines TRBV10-3 with TRBJ1-1; unclear D gene. V lost 3 bases, J lost 5 bases, and 4 bases lay in between. Per germline, CDR1 ENHRY and CDR2 SYGVKD. The CDR3 spans 11 residues. CDR3 sequence reads: CAISDRTEAFF. The DNA for the CDR3 is TGTGCCATCAGTGACAGGACTGAAGCTTTCTTT.

The chain recombines TRBV27 with TRBJ2-3; D is ambiguous. Trimming stripped 5 bases from V and 2 bases from J, with 14 bases between. This CDR3 contains 15 residues. The V gene's germline CDR1 is MNHEY and CDR2 SMNVEV (reference sequence). The CDR3 loop reads CASSTVTVLTDTQYF. The CDR3 DNA reads TGTGCCAGCAGTACCGTGACTGTACTCACAGATACGCAGTATTTT.

The CDR3 sequence is CASSLLVSGPNTGELFF. CDR3 nucleotide sequence: TGCGCCAGCAGCTTGTTAGTTAGCGGCCCCAACACCGGGGAGCTGTTTTTT. J is TRBJ2-2 and V is TRBV5-1; D might be TRBD2 (6 bases). The CDR3 runs 17 residues. V was pared by 1 base and J by 2 bases, with 15 bases between. Germline V CDR1 and CDR2: SGHRS, YFSETQ.

The CDR3 loop reads CASSLRGRNNEQFF. DNA of the CDR3: TGTGCCAGCAGCTTACGCGGGAGAAACAATGAGCAGTTCTTC. The V gene is TRBV11-3, the J gene TRBJ2-1, with TRBD2 matching over 7 bases. After removal of 2 bases from V and 5 bases from J, the junction contained 3 bases not matched to a gene. Germline values: CDR1 SGHNT, CDR2 YENEEA. This CDR3 has 14 residues.

The gene calls are TRBV28 and TRBJ1-5; 8 bases map to TRBD1. Germline lookup yields CDR1 MDHEN and CDR2 SYDVKM. CDR3 length: 16 amino acids. V lost 9 bases to trimming and J lost 0 bases; unmatched junction nucleotides: 10. The chain's CDR3 is CASMTGENHSNQPQHF. CDR3 sequence (DNA): TGTGCCAGTATGACAGGGGAGAACCATAGCAATCAGCCCCAGCATTTT.

This clone was picked up one time. The chain links TRBV5-1 to TRBJ2-5; weak D call: TRBD1 (5 bases). The germline V gene encodes CDR1 SGHRS and CDR2 YFSETQ. The CDR3 totals 16 residues. The V end lost 0 bases, the J end lost 2 bases, and 14 bases lay between the germline ends. CDR3 coding DNA: TGCGCCAGCAGCTTGGCCCAGGGAAGGGGTCAAGAGACCCAGTACTTC. This translates into CASSLAQGRGQETQYF.

The count of this clone is one. V is TRBV27 and J is TRBJ2-7, with TRBD1 matching 9 bases. J lost 3 bases, V lost 5 bases, and 2 bases had no gene match. CDR1 is MNHEY, CDR2 SMNVEV, per germline (reference sequence). This CDR3 region has 13 residues. The CDR3 DNA is TGTGCCAGCAGTCCGGACAGGGGCTACGAGCAGTACTTC. This sequence encodes CASSPDRGYEQYF.

This chain joins TRBV6-1 and TRBJ1-3; 10 bases are shared with TRBD1. Germline V gene data show CDR1 as MNHNS and CDR2 as SASEGT. The CDR3 has 16 amino acids. J was trimmed by 3 bases and V by 4 bases; bases with no gene match: 6. CDR3 nucleotides: TGTGCCAGCAGTGTCCGGGACAGGGGAGGTGGAAACACCATATATTTT. Protein product: CASSVRDRGGGNTIYF.

The chain joins TRBV7-8 to TRBJ2-7; the match to TRBD1 covers 9 bases. The germline V gene encodes CDR1 SGHVS and CDR2 FQNEAQ. The CDR3 length is 15 residues. Trimming cost V 1 base and J 4 bases; bases outside gene matches: 5. The CDR3 DNA is TGTGCCAGCAGCTTAGGGACAGGGGTTGGGTACGAGCAGTACTTC. Protein product: CASSLGTGVGYEQYF.